This T cell receptor (beta chain) was sequenced during a study of blood T cell repertoires in COVID-19. Using immunoSEQ multiplex PCR, the repertoire was profiled, and TCRdb retains in-frame clones only, with some absent. The sample contains 400,000 or so clones, roughly 89% of which appear only once. The germline V gene encodes CDR1 MNHNY and CDR2 SVGAGI (reference sequence). The CDR3 consists of 11 residues. Between the trimmed V and J ends, which lost 6 bases and 8 bases, there was a span of 8 bases. This TCR was sampled from a man younger than 35 with COVID-19, enrolled during active disease. The chain links TRBV6-6 to TRBJ2-1; no reliable D call. Material: peripheral blood. The CDR3 nucleotides are TGTGCCAGCAGCGACACGGATGAGCAGTTCTTC. Its translation: CASSDTDEQFF.